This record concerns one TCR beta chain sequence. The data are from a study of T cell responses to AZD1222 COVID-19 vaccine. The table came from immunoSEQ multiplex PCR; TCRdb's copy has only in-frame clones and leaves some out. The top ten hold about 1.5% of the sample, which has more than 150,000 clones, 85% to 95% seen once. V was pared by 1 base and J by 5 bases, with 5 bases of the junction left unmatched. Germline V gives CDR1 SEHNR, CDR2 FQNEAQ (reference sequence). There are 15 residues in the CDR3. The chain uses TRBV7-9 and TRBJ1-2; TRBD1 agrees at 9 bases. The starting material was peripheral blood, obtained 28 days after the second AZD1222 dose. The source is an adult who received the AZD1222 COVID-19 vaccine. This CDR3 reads CASSLGGQGPYGYTF. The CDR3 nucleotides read TGTGCCAGCAGCTTAGGGGGACAGGGCCCGTATGGCTACACCTTC.